What follows are 15 T cell receptor beta chains derived from one specimen sequenced in a study of shared clonotypes between healthy human individuals (dated by TCRdb to 2020 to 2021). Receptor amplification or capture employed the immunoSEQ multiplex PCR assay. This is the immuneACCESS table as TCRdb keeps it, with only in-frame sequences that have V and J called. A part of the clones is gone; compared with another copy, unresolved V genes explain less than half, and the rest is unexplained. A total of about 2.4 million clones appear in this sample, 93% of them only once. Roughly 0.39% of the sample comes from the top ten. The material sequenced was naive CD4+ T cells from PBMCs. According to the study, the label for this sample's cell subset or site signals: CD45RA+ positively selected. The receptors were gathered from a young man in good health. Some clones in this sample may be carry-over from other donors' samples.

The V and J genes are TRBV18 and TRBJ1-1, with 9 bases identical to TRBD1. Trimming at V came to 3 bases and at J to 4 bases, leaving 6 bases not matched to a gene. CDR1 is KGHSH, CDR2 LQKENI, per germline. The CDR3 consists of 15 residues. CDR3 sequence (DNA): TGTGCCAGCTCACCCAACACAGGGGGCGGCACTGAAGCTTTCTTT. Protein sequence: CASSPNTGGGTEAFF.

The DNA for the CDR3 is TGTGCCAGCAGCCCTACAGGGCCCAACTATGGCTACACCTTC. Its translation: CASSPTGPNYGYTF. The chain employs TRBV11-2 and TRBJ1-2; maybe TRBD1 (6 bases). V gave up 5 bases and J gave up 2 bases, with 12 bases separating them. This CDR3 has 14 amino acids. The germline V gene encodes CDR1 SGHAT and CDR2 FQNNGV. Full variable domain (rest looked up from reference TRBV11-2 and TRBJ1-2): EAGVAQSPRYKIIEKRQSVAFWCNPISGHATLYWYQQILGQGPKLLIQFQNNGVVDDSQLPKDRFSAERLKGVDSTLKIQPAKLEDSAVYLCASSPTGPNYGYTFGSGTRLTVV.

CDR3 coding DNA: TGTGCCAGCAGCCAAGACTCGACTTATTCACCCCTCCACTTT. Amino acid sequence: CASSQDSTYSPLHF. The chain joins TRBV14 to TRBJ1-6; D ambiguous. With 0 bases removed from V and 8 bases from J, the gap between germline ends came to 8 bases. The CDR3 spans 14 residues. Germline V lookup: CDR1 SGHDN, CDR2 FVKESK.

This rearrangement joins TRBV30 to TRBJ2-5; 9 bases are shared with TRBD2. Near its end, the DNA agrees better with TRBJ2-7, so the J call may be wrong. In germline, CDR1 is GTSNPN, CDR2 SVGIG (reference sequence). This CDR3 has 15 amino acids. CDR3 amino acids: CAWSGRPSGNHEQYF. The CDR3 DNA reads as TGTGCCTGGAGTGGCCGGCCTAGCGGGAACCACGAGCAGTACTTC.

V is TRBV19 and J is TRBJ2-7; D remains unclear. The CDR3 sequence is 14 residues long. The V and J ends lost 3 bases and 0 bases respectively, with 9 bases between them. The germline CDR1 and CDR2 sequences are LNHDA and SQIVND (reference sequence). Here the CDR3 DNA reads TGTGCCAGTAGTATCTCGAGGACCTCCTACGAGCAGTACTTC. Translated: CASSISRTSYEQYF.

The chain has TRBV7-3 and TRBJ2-1; maybe TRBD2 (6 bases). V lost 2 bases and J 6 bases, leaving 14 bases between the germline ends. The CDR3 loop spans 15 amino acids. In germline, CDR1 is SGHTA, CDR2 FQGTGA. CDR3 protein: CASSLQGGAANEQFF. The CDR3 DNA is TGTGCCAGCAGCTTACAGGGCGGGGCCGCCAATGAGCAGTTCTTC.

The V call is TRBV29-1, the J call TRBJ1-1; D possibly corresponds to TRBD1 (5 bases). V shed 7 bases and J shed 4 bases, with 16 bases lying between them. The CDR3 length is 13 residues. Germline CDR1 reads SQVTM; CDR2 reads ANQGSEA. The CDR3 nucleotides are TGCAGCGCGGCTCGGCAGGGTCTCACTGAAGCTTTCTTT. Protein sequence: CSAARQGLTEAFF.

V is TRBV28 and J is TRBJ2-7; D is uncertain. In germline, CDR1 is MDHEN, CDR2 SYDVKM. The germline V and J ends were trimmed by 2 bases and 3 bases, with 17 bases remaining between them. This CDR3 is built from 16 residues. CDR3 residues: CASSLNRGRLNYEQYF. The CDR3 nucleotides are TGTGCCAGCAGTTTAAACCGTGGGCGGCTCAACTACGAGCAGTACTTC. Full variable domain (missing parts from reference TRBV28 and TRBJ2-7): DVKVTQSSRYLVKRTGEKVFLECVQDMDHENMFWYRQDPGLGLRLIYFSYDVKMKEKGDIPEGYSVSREKKERFSLILESASTNQTSMYLCASSLNRGRLNYEQYFGPGTRLTVT.

This clone was observed a handful of times. The chain couples TRBV27 to TRBJ1-2; no firm D call. The V and J ends lost 8 bases and 0 bases respectively, with 13 bases between them. This CDR3 is 14 amino acids long. Germline V CDR1 and CDR2: MNHEY, SMNVEV (reference sequence). The DNA for the CDR3 is TGTGCCAGCGCCCGATCTGGTCCTAACTATGGCTACACCTTC. Amino acid sequence: CASARSGPNYGYTF.

This chain connects TRBV28 to TRBJ1-5; D call uncertain. Trimming stripped 1 base from V and 0 bases from J, with 7 bases between. Germline lookup yields CDR1 MDHEN and CDR2 SYDVKM. This CDR3 comprises 15 residues. CDR3 bases: TGTGCCAGCAGTTTATTGGGTTATAGCAATCAGCCCCAGCATTTT. This translates into CASSLLGYSNQPQHF.

CDR3: CASSPDYDYYNEQFF. DNA of the CDR3: TGTGCCAGCAGCCCGGACTATGACTACTACAATGAGCAGTTCTTC. The V gene is TRBV4-2, the J gene TRBJ2-1; D is perhaps TRBD2 (6 bases). In germline, CDR1 is LGHNA, CDR2 YNFKEQ. V was pared by 4 bases and J by 3 bases, with 13 bases between. The CDR3 is 15 amino acids.

This chain connects TRBV5-1 to TRBJ1-1; D gene ambiguous. Trimming pared 2 bases from V and 2 bases from J, leaving 10 bases between. The CDR3 consists of 14 residues. Germline CDR1 reads SGHRS; CDR2 reads YFSETQ. As DNA, the CDR3 is TGCGCCAGCAGCTTACAGCCTTCAAACACTGAAGCTTTCTTT. This codes for CASSLQPSNTEAFF.

Concerning this clone itself: Other DNA sequences in this specimen translate into the identical CDR3. The chain has TRBV5-1 and TRBJ2-4; TRBD2 agrees at 7 bases. This CDR3 comprises 14 residues. Germline values: CDR1 SGHRS, CDR2 YFSETQ. Trimming cost V 4 bases and J 6 bases; bases outside gene matches: 7. Here the CDR3 reads CASSLSGGGNIQYF. CDR3 sequence (DNA): TGCGCCAGCAGCCTGTCGGGGGGAGGAAACATTCAGTACTTC.

Remarks on this clone: The sample has other DNA sequences that encode this CDR3 too. The chain combines TRBV9 with TRBJ2-1; D is ambiguous. Germline assignment: CDR1 SGDLS and CDR2 YYNGEE. V shed 0 bases and J shed 0 bases, with 7 bases lying between them. The CDR3 spans 15 residues. CDR3 in DNA: TGTGCCAGCAGCGTAGGGGTGAGCTCCTACAATGAGCAGTTCTTC. Encoded protein: CASSVGVSSYNEQFF.

V is TRBV28 and J is TRBJ2-3, with 7 bases lining up with TRBD1. Germline loops: CDR1 MDHEN, CDR2 SYDVKM. V shed 5 bases, J shed 4 bases, and the junction held 15 bases outside the gene matches. The CDR3 consists of 17 residues. As DNA, the CDR3 is TGTGCCAGCAGTGTGGGGCTTAGACAGGGAAGGTCAGATACGCAGTATTTT. As protein: CASSVGLRQGRSDTQYF.